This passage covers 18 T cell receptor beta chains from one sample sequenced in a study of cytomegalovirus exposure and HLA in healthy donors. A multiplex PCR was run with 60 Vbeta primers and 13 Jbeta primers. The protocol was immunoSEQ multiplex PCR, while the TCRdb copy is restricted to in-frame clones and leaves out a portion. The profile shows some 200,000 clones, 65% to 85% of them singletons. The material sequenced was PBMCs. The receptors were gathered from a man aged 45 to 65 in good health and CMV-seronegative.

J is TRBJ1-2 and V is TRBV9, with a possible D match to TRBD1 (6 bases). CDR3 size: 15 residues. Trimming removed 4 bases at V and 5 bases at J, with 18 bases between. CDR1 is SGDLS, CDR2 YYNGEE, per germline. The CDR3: CASSPEGGFGYGYTF. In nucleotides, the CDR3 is TGTGCCAGCAGCCCAGAGGGGGGGTTCGGGTATGGCTACACCTTC.

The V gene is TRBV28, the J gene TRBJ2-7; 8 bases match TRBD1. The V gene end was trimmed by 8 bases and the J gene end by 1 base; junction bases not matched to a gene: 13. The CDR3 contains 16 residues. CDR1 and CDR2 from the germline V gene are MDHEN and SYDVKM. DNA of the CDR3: TGTGCCAGCCTTTCTCCCCCTGGACAGGGTTCCTACGAGCAGTACTTC. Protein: CASLSPPGQGSYEQYF.

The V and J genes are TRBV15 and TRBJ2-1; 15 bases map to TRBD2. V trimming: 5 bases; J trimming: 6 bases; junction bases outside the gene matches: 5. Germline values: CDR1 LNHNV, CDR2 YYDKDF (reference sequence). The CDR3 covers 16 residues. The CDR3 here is CATSGTGLAGGNEQFF. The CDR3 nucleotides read TGTGCCACCAGCGGGACGGGACTAGCGGGAGGCAATGAGCAGTTCTTC.

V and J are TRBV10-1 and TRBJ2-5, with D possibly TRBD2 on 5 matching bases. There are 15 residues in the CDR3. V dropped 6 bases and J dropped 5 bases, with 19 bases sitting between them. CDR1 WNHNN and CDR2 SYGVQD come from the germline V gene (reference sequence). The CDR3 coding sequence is TGCGCCAGCAGCCGCGGCCGCGTCGGCGGGGAGACCCAGTACTTC. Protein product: CASSRGRVGGETQYF.

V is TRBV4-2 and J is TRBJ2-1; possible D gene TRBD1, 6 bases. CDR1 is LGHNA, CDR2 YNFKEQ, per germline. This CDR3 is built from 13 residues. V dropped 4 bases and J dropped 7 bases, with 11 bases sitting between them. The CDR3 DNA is TGTGCCAGCAGCCCCTCGACAGGAAATGAGCAGTTCTTC. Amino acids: CASSPSTGNEQFF.

The CDR3 bases are TGTGCCAGCAGCTCCCCCCATTCCAGAGGCCCCGAGCAGTTCTTC. It is translated as CASSSPHSRGPEQFF. The chain links TRBV5-6 to TRBJ2-1; D uncertain. The CDR3 is made up of 15 amino acids. Trimming cost V 3 bases and J 10 bases, with 20 bases left between them. The germline V gene encodes CDR1 SGHDT and CDR2 YYEEEE.

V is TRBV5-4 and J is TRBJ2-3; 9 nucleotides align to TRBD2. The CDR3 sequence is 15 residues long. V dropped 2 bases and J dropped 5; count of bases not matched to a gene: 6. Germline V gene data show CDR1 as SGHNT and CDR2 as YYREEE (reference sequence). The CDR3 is CASSFSAGGVDTQYF. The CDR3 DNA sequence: TGTGCCAGCAGCTTTTCTGCGGGAGGGGTAGATACGCAGTATTTT.

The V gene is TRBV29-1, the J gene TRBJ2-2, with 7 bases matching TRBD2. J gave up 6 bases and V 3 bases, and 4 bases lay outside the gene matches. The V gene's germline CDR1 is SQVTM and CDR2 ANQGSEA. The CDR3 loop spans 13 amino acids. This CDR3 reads CSVEGGYAGELFF. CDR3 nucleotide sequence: TGCAGCGTTGAGGGAGGGTACGCCGGGGAGCTGTTTTTT.

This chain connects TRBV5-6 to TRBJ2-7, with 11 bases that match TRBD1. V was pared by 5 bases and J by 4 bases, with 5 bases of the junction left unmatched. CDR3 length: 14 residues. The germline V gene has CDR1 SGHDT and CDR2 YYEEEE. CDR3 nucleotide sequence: TGTGCCAGCAGGGGGGACAGGGGGTTGTACGAGCAGTACTTC. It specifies CASRGDRGLYEQYF. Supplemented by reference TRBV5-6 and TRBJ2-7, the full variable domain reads DAGVTQSPTHLIKTRGQQVTLRCSPKSGHDTVSWYQQALGQGPQFIFQYYEEEERQRGNFPDRFSGHQFPNYSSELNVNALLLGDSALYLCASRGDRGLYEQYFGPGTRLTVT.

The CDR3 loop is CAWSGDSNRRGYTF. CDR3 in DNA: TGTGCCTGGAGTGGGGACAGTAATCGGAGGGGCTACACCTTC. The gene calls are TRBV30 and TRBJ1-2, with 7 bases fitting TRBD1. V lost 1 base, J lost 8 bases, and 10 bases stayed unmatched. The germline CDR1 and CDR2 sequences are GTSNPN and SVGIG (reference sequence). The CDR3 extends over 14 amino acids. Combining the CDR3 with reference TRBV30 and TRBJ1-2 gives the whole variable domain SQTIHQWPATLVQPVGSPLSLECTVEGTSNPNLYWYRQAAGRGLQLLFYSVGIGQISSEVPQNLSASRPQDRQFILSSKKLLLSDSGFYLCAWSGDSNRRGYTFGSGTRLTVV.

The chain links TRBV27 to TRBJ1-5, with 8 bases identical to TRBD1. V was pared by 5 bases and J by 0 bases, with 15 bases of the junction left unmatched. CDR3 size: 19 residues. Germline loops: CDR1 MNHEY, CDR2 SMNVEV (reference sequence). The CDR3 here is CASSQRGGQGRLSNQPQHF. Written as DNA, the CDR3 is TGTGCCAGCAGTCAACGGGGTGGACAGGGCCGGCTTAGCAATCAGCCCCAGCATTTT.

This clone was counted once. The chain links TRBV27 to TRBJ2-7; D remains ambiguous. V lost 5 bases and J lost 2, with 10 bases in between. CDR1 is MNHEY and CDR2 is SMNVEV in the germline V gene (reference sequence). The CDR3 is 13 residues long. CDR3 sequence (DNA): TGTGCCAGCAGTCCAGGTTCCGCCTACGAGCAGTACTTC. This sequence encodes CASSPGSAYEQYF.

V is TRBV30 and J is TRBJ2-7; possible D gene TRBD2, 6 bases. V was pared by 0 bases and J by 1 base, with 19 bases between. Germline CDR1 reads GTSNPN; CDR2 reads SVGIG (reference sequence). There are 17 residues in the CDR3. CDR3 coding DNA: TGTGCCTGGAGTGTGGGGGTAGGAGGGGCGAGGTCCTACGAGCAGTACTTC. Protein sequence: CAWSVGVGGARSYEQYF.

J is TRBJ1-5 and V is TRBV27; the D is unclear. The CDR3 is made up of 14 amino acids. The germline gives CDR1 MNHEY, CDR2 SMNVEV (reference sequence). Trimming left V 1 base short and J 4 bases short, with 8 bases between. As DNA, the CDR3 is TGTGCCAGCAGTTTATGGAGGGCAAATCAGCCCCAGCATTTT. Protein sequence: CASSLWRANQPQHF.

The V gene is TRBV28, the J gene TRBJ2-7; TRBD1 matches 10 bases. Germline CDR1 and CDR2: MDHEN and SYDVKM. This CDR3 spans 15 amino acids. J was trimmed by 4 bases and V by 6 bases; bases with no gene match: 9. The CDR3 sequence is CASSFMGQGRYEQYF. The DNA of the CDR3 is TGTGCCAGCAGCTTTATGGGACAGGGGCGGTACGAGCAGTACTTC.

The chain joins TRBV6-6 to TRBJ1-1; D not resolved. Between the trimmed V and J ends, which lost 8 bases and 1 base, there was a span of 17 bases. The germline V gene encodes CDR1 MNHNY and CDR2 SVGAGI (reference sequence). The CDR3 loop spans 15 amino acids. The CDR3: CASSPRASGNTEAFF. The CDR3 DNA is TGTGCCAGCTCCCCACGGGCGAGCGGGAACACTGAAGCTTTCTTT.

CDR3 DNA: TGCGCCAGCAGCTTGGGAACAGGGTTTCTGGATGAGCAGTTCTTC. Translating it yields CASSLGTGFLDEQFF. The chain carries TRBV5-1 and TRBJ2-1; D is possibly TRBD1 (6 bases). This CDR3 comprises 15 residues. V gave up 0 bases and J gave up 8 bases, with 15 bases separating them. The germline CDR1 and CDR2 sequences are SGHRS and YFSETQ.

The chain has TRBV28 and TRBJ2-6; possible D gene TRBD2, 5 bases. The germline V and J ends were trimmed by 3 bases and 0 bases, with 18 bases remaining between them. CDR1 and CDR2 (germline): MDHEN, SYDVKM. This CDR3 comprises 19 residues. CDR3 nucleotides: TGTGCCAGCAGTTTCTCCTTGATGAGGGCTTTCTCTGGGGCCAACGTCCTGACTTTC. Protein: CASSFSLMRAFSGANVLTF.